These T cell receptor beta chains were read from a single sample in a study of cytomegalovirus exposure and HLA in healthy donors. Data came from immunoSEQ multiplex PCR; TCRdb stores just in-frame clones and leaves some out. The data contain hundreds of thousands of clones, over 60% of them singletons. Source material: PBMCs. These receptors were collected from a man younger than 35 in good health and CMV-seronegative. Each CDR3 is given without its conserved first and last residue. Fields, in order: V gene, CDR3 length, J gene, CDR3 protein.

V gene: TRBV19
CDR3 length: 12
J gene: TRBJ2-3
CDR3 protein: ASAAKQGVNTQY

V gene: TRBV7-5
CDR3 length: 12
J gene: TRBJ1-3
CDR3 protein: ARMGTVKGNTIY

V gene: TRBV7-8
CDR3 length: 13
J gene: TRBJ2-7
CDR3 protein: ASSLYVNRNYEQY

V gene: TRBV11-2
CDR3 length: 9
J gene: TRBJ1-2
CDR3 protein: ASSLDRGYT

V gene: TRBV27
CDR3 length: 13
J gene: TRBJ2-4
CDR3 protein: ASSSLGTGPNIQY

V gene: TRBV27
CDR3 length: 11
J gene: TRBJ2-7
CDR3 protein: ASSLGRGNEQY

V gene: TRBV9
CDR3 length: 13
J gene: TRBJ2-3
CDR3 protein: ASTFEGQGTDTQY

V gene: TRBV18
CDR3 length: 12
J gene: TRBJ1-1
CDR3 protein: ASSTGGGITEAF

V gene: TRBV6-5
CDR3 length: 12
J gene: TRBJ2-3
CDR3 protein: ASRKQGWGDTQY

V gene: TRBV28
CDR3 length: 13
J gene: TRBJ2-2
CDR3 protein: ATRLVLLNTGELF

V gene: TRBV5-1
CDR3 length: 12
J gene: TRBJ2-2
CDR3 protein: ASSLGQGAGELF

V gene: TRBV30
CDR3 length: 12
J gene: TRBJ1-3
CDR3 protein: AWSTGLPGNTIY

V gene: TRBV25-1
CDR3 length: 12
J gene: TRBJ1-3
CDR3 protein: ASSGPGQRNTIY

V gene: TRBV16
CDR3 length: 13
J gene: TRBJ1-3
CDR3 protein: ASGETPTSGNTIY

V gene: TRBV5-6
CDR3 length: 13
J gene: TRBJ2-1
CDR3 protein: ASSPTSNFYHEQF

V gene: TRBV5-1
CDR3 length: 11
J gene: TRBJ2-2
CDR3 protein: ASSFPEAGELF